Following are 26 T cell receptor beta chains from one sample sequenced in a study of blood T cell repertoires in COVID-19. The protocol was immunoSEQ multiplex PCR, while the TCRdb copy is restricted to in-frame clones and leaves out a portion. Of roughly 100,000 clones listed, about four fifths were seen once; the top ten hold roughly 3.3%. The sequenced sample was peripheral blood. These receptors were obtained from a woman older than 75 with active or convalescent COVID-19.

The chain is built from TRBV4-1 and TRBJ1-1; possible D gene TRBD1, 5 bases. Germline V CDR1 and CDR2: MGHRA, YSYEKL. The germline V and J ends were trimmed by 0 bases and 5 bases, with 16 bases remaining between them. CDR3 length equals 16 residues. The CDR3 region has the DNA TGCGCCAGCAGCCAAGATACGGGGGGGAGGTATACTGAAGCTTTCTTT. The encoded protein is CASSQDTGGRYTEAFF.

This chain uses TRBV11-2 with TRBJ2-1, with 9 bases identical to TRBD2. The CDR3 extends over 16 amino acids. Germline values: CDR1 SGHAT, CDR2 FQNNGV. Trimming at V came to 8 bases and at J to 2 bases, leaving 10 bases not matched to a gene. The CDR3 protein is CASRRGRGGPYNEQFF. The CDR3 coding sequence is TGTGCCAGCCGAAGGGGGCGGGGGGGCCCCTACAATGAGCAGTTCTTC.

This clone was seen more than once but under ten times. V gene TRBV6-2 or TRBV6-3 combines with J gene TRBJ2-1, with 8 bases lining up with TRBD1. V lost 5 bases and J lost 2; bases outside the gene matches: 8. The CDR3 extends over 16 amino acids. The germline CDR1 and CDR2 sequences are MNHEY and SVGEGT. The CDR3 DNA reads as TGTGCCAGCAGTCCAATCGGACAGGGAGCCTACAATGAGCAGTTCTTC. Its protein is CASSPIGQGAYNEQFF.

The chain carries TRBV6-1 and TRBJ1-6; 9 bases align to TRBD1. The CDR3 runs to 15 residues. Germline assignment: CDR1 MNHNS and CDR2 SASEGT. V shed 3 bases, J shed 7 bases, and the junction held 4 bases outside the gene matches. CDR3 sequence: CASSEGTGWNSPLHF. The CDR3 DNA is TGTGCCAGCAGTGAGGGGACAGGGTGGAATTCACCCCTCCACTTT.

The genes are TRBV28 and TRBJ2-7; possibly TRBD2 for D (5 bases). With 3 bases removed from V and 5 bases from J, the gap between germline ends came to 17 bases. The CDR3 loop spans 15 amino acids. The germline V gene has CDR1 MDHEN and CDR2 SYDVKM. The CDR3 nucleotides are TGTGCCAGCAGTTTCCGGCTAGCTAATCTGAACGAGCAGTACTTC. Translating it yields CASSFRLANLNEQYF.

The chain has TRBV30 and TRBJ2-7, with D unresolved. V was cut by 0 bases and J by 2 bases, with 11 bases left in between. Germline CDR1 reads GTSNPN; CDR2 reads SVGIG (reference sequence). The CDR3 totals 14 residues. For the CDR3, the DNA is TGTGCCTGGAGTGTTGGCAACTACCCCTACGAGCAGTACTTC. Amino acids: CAWSVGNYPYEQYF.

The genes are TRBV11-3 and TRBJ2-4; 7 nucleotides line up with TRBD2. The CDR3 covers 15 residues. From germline, CDR1 is SGHNT and CDR2 YENEEA. The J segment lost 9 bases and the V segment lost 5 bases, leaving 13 bases of the junction unmatched. The CDR3 region is CASSISGAGKRIQYF. For the CDR3, the DNA is TGTGCCAGCAGCATAAGCGGGGCAGGCAAACGCATTCAGTACTTC.

The chain recombines TRBV5-1 with TRBJ2-5; the match to TRBD2 covers 16 bases. CDR1 and CDR2 (germline): SGHRS, YFSETQ. This CDR3 contains 16 residues. The J segment lost 5 bases and the V segment lost 4 bases, leaving 5 bases of the junction unmatched. The CDR3 nucleotides read TGCGCCAGCAGCGGGACTAGCGGGGGGGCCGGGGAGACCCAGTACTTC. It encodes CASSGTSGGAGETQYF. The full variable domain, in which reference TRBV5-1 and TRBJ2-5 provide the parts outside the CDR3, is KAGVTQTPRYLIKTRGQQVTLSCSPISGHRSVSWYQQTPGQGLQFLFEYFSETQRNKGNFPGRFSGRQFSNSRSEMNVSTLELGDSALYLCASSGTSGGAGETQYFGPGTRLLVL.

This chain connects TRBV9 to TRBJ2-3; TRBD2 aligns across 12 bases. The J segment lost 5 bases and the V segment lost 3 bases, leaving 10 bases of the junction unmatched. The CDR3 contains 17 residues. Looked up from germline, CDR1 is SGDLS and CDR2 is YYNGEE. The CDR3: CASSARLAGDGEDTQYF. The CDR3 nucleotides read TGTGCCAGCAGCGCTCGACTAGCGGGAGACGGAGAAGATACGCAGTATTTT.

This clone was observed once. V and J are TRBV5-5 and TRBJ1-6; 8 bases map to TRBD1. Germline CDR1 reads SGHKS; CDR2 reads YYEKEE (reference sequence). J lost 5 bases, V lost 0 bases, and 1 base had no gene match. The length of the CDR3 is 15 residues. The CDR3 sequence: CASSLAGQDNSPLHF. The CDR3 nucleotides are TGTGCCAGCAGCTTGGCGGGACAGGATAATTCACCCCTCCACTTT.

The chain is built from TRBV3-1 (or the pseudogene TRBV3-2) and TRBJ1-1; D gene uncertain. Germline V lookup: CDR1 LGHDT, CDR2 YNNKEL (reference sequence). CDR3 length equals 14 residues. The V end was cut by 1 base, the J end by 3 bases, with 9 bases between. DNA for the CDR3: TGTGCCAGCAGCCAAGCGACTGCTGACACTGAAGCTTTCTTT. This sequence encodes CASSQATADTEAFF.

The J gene is TRBJ2-1, the V gene TRBV9; 14 bases agree with TRBD2. The CDR3 extends over 17 amino acids. V lost 7 bases to trimming and J lost 7 bases; unmatched junction nucleotides: 13. Germline V gene sequence: CDR1 SGDLS, CDR2 YYNGEE. Here the CDR3 DNA reads TGTGCCAGCCGGAGGGACAGCGGACTAGCGGGAGGAAATGAGCAGTTCTTC. It codes for CASRRDSGLAGGNEQFF.

CDR3 sequence (DNA): TGCGCCAGCAGCTTGGCGGCGGGGTACAATGAGCAGTTCTTC. Protein sequence: CASSLAAGYNEQFF. V is TRBV5-1 and J is TRBJ2-1; tentatively, D is TRBD2 (6 bases). Trimming stripped 0 bases from V and 4 bases from J, with 8 bases between. The CDR3 is made up of 14 amino acids. Germline V gives CDR1 SGHRS, CDR2 YFSETQ.

J is TRBJ1-1 and V is TRBV5-1; D ambiguous. Germline values: CDR1 SGHRS, CDR2 YFSETQ. The CDR3 length is 15 residues. Trimming removed 2 bases at V and 0 bases at J, with 11 bases between. For the CDR3, the DNA is TGCGCCAGCAGCTTAGGCGGCACAATGAACACTGAAGCTTTCTTT. As protein: CASSLGGTMNTEAFF. The variable domain in full, with the rest retrieved from reference TRBV5-1 and TRBJ1-1, is KAGVTQTPRYLIKTRGQQVTLSCSPISGHRSVSWYQQTPGQGLQFLFEYFSETQRNKGNFPGRFSGRQFSNSRSEMNVSTLELGDSALYLCASSLGGTMNTEAFFGQGTRLTVV.

The chain recombines TRBV27 with TRBJ2-7; TRBD2 agrees at 7 bases. The CDR3 totals 13 residues. Trimming removed 2 bases from V and 7 bases from J; junction bases left unmatched: 5. Germline assignment: CDR1 MNHEY and CDR2 SMNVEV (reference sequence). Here the CDR3 reads CASSLSGGVEQYF. CDR3 DNA: TGTGCCAGCAGTTTAAGTGGGGGGGTTGAGCAGTACTTC.

The J gene is TRBJ2-7, the V gene TRBV18, with a weak D call TRBD2 (6 bases). Germline V gene data show CDR1 as KGHSH and CDR2 as LQKENI. The CDR3 totals 12 residues. Trimming took off 3 bases at V and 3 bases at J, with 6 bases between the two ends. CDR3 DNA sequence: TGTGCCAGCTCACCCGGGAGCTACGAGCAGTACTTC. Translating it yields CASSPGSYEQYF.

The genes are TRBV6-5 and TRBJ2-5, with D perhaps matching TRBD1 (5 bases). V shed 7 bases and J shed 2 bases, with 11 bases lying between them. Germline values: CDR1 MNHEY, CDR2 SVGAGI. The CDR3 length is 13 residues. The CDR3 nucleotides are TGTGCCAGCAAACAGACAGTACAAGAGACCCAGTACTTC. Its translation is CASKQTVQETQYF.

V usage is TRBV3-1 (or the pseudogene TRBV3-2) and J usage is TRBJ1-2; D gene unclear. V dropped 2 bases and J dropped 4 bases, with 17 bases sitting between them. Germline loops: CDR1 LGHDT, CDR2 YNNKEL (reference sequence). The CDR3 is 16 residues long. The DNA of the CDR3 is TGTGCCAGCAGCCAAAGGAGGGCAGGACTACCCTATGGCTACACCTTC. This gives the protein CASSQRRAGLPYGYTF.

V usage is TRBV7-8 and J usage is TRBJ1-1; D gene unclear. V was trimmed by 2 bases and J by 0 bases, leaving 4 bases between them. In germline, CDR1 is SGHVS, CDR2 FQNEAQ. This CDR3 contains 13 residues. Here the CDR3 DNA reads TGTGCCAGCAGCTTACGTTTGAACACTGAAGCTTTCTTT. Protein product: CASSLRLNTEAFF.

In this sample, this clone turned up once. The V gene is TRBV6-5, the J gene TRBJ1-1; D ambiguous. Germline V gene lookup returns CDR1 MNHEY and CDR2 SVGAGI. This CDR3 is built from 14 residues. Trimming removed 5 bases from V and 2 bases from J, with 12 bases in between. The CDR3 spells CASSPLTGNTEAFF. The DNA of the CDR3 is TGTGCCAGCAGTCCGCTAACGGGTAACACTGAAGCTTTCTTT.

The J gene is TRBJ2-1, the V gene TRBV7-3, with 7 bases that match TRBD1. Germline V gene sequence: CDR1 SGHTA, CDR2 FQGTGA. V was pared by 2 bases and J by 4 bases, with 8 bases of the junction left unmatched. The CDR3 covers 16 residues. The CDR3 loop is CASSLREGTAYNEQFF. In DNA, the CDR3 is TGTGCCAGCAGCTTACGTGAGGGGACAGCTTACAATGAGCAGTTCTTC.

The chain uses TRBV24-1 and TRBJ2-7, with D hard to call. Trimming shortened V by 0 bases and J by 6 bases, and 8 bases separated the two germline ends. This CDR3 comprises 13 residues. The germline V gene has CDR1 KGHDR and CDR2 SFDVKD. The CDR3 nucleotides read TGTGCCACCAGTGATTTGCAGGCCCCCGAGCAGTACTTC. This codes for CATSDLQAPEQYF.

This rearrangement joins TRBV19 to TRBJ2-7; 9 nucleotides align to TRBD1. The CDR3 length is 15 residues. V was clipped by 3 bases and J by 1 base; unmatched bases: 4. Germline V gene data show CDR1 as LNHDA and CDR2 as SQIVND (reference sequence). The CDR3 sequence: CASSIGQGPSYEQYF. CDR3 nucleotide sequence: TGTGCCAGTAGTATCGGACAGGGGCCTTCCTACGAGCAGTACTTC.

The chain carries TRBV2 and TRBJ1-2; 7 bases line up with TRBD1. In germline, CDR1 is SNHLY, CDR2 FYNNEI. V gave up 11 bases and J gave up 2 bases; unmatched junction bases: 8. The CDR3 length is 13 residues. The CDR3 reads CASRRDSNYGYTF. The CDR3 nucleotides are TGTGCCTCGAGACGGGACAGCAACTATGGCTACACCTTC.

V and J are TRBV27 and TRBJ1-5, with a tentative D call TRBD1 (6 bases). This CDR3 has 15 residues. The V end was cut by 5 bases, the J end by 11 bases, with 22 bases between. Germline loops: CDR1 MNHEY, CDR2 SMNVEV (reference sequence). The CDR3 coding sequence is TGTGCCAGCAGTGAGGGGGGGGTCGCGGAAAAGACCCAGCATTTT. Translation gives CASSEGGVAEKTQHF.

The sample holds one count of this clone. The chain combines TRBV15 with TRBJ2-7; no clear D. The V end lost 0 bases, the J end lost 0 bases, and 6 bases lay between the germline ends. The CDR3 length is 14 residues. Per the germline V gene, CDR1 is LNHNV and CDR2 is YYDKDF (reference sequence). CDR3 residues: CATSRDVASYEQYF. The CDR3 DNA sequence: TGTGCCACCAGCAGAGACGTGGCCTCCTACGAGCAGTACTTC.